A selection of T cell receptor beta chains follows, all from one sample in a study of regulatory T cells in long-lasting Graves disease. Each CDR3 protein gets one entry after TCRdb re-called the multiplex PCR reads with MiXCR. The profile shows hundreds of thousands of distinct CDR3 sequences, roughly 13% of them singletons. This same sample was also taken into another study, of T cells in Graves' hyperthyroidism and ophthalmopathy.

The input for sequencing was peripheral blood mononuclear cells (PBMCs), taken at new diagnosis, from a patient treated with antithyroid drugs. Receptors originate from a man aged 30 to 45 with Graves disease. CDR3s include the opening cysteine and the closing phenylalanine or tryptophan. Each record gives: V gene, clone size, D gene, J gene, CDR3 protein, CDR3 DNA. A D gene is named only where the DNA matches it firmly. A row's size may be missing; if present it is once, few, many or a size class.

v_gene: TRBV9; abundance: .; d_gene: .; j_gene: TRBJ2-1; CDR3aa: CASSPGGYPSDEQFF; CDR3nt: TGTGCCAGCAGCCCTGGGGGGTACCCGAGCGATGAGCAGTTCTTC
v_gene: TRBV13; abundance: many; d_gene: .; j_gene: TRBJ2-5; CDR3aa: CASSLVADQETQYF; CDR3nt: TGTGCCAGCAGCTTAGTAGCGGACCAAGAGACCCAGTACTTC
v_gene: TRBV12-3/TRBV12-4; abundance: .; d_gene: TRBD2; j_gene: TRBJ2-2; CDR3aa: CASSLSLTSGRVTGELFF; CDR3nt: TGTGCCAGCAGTTTAAGTCTTACTAGCGGGAGGGTAACCGGGGAGCTGTTTTTT
v_gene: TRBV2; abundance: many; d_gene: .; j_gene: TRBJ2-5; CDR3aa: CASSGREETQYF; CDR3nt: TGTGCCAGCAGTGGCAGGGAAGAGACCCAGTACTTC
v_gene: TRBV13; abundance: many; d_gene: .; j_gene: TRBJ2-7; CDR3aa: CASSLFRTAPSYEQYF; CDR3nt: TGTGCCAGCAGCCTTTTTCGGACAGCGCCCTCCTACGAGCAGTACTTC
v_gene: TRBV20-1; abundance: few; d_gene: .; j_gene: TRBJ2-5; CDR3aa: CSAARTDLGETQYF; CDR3nt: TGCAGTGCTGCCCGGACAGATCTTGGGGAGACCCAGTACTTC
v_gene: TRBV11-2; abundance: many; d_gene: TRBD2; j_gene: TRBJ2-3; CDR3aa: CASSLVLLAGTDTQYF; CDR3nt: TGTGCCAGCAGCTTAGTTCTCCTAGCGGGCACAGATACGCAGTATTTT
v_gene: TRBV10-3; abundance: many; d_gene: TRBD1; j_gene: TRBJ1-5; CDR3aa: CAIRTGDRGPQHF; CDR3nt: TGTGCCATCCGAACAGGGGACCGGGGGCCCCAGCATTTT
v_gene: TRBV15; abundance: few; d_gene: .; j_gene: TRBJ2-2; CDR3aa: CATSRTGQQGELFF; CDR3nt: TGTGCCACCAGCAGGACAGGACAACAAGGGGAGCTGTTTTTT
v_gene: TRBV6-1; abundance: .; d_gene: .; j_gene: TRBJ1-1; CDR3aa: CASSGLNSTEAFF; CDR3nt: TGTGCCAGCAGTGGGCTCAACAGCACTGAAGCTTTCTTT
v_gene: TRBV11-2; abundance: many; d_gene: TRBD1; j_gene: TRBJ2-7; CDR3aa: CASSLQGQAIYEQYF; CDR3nt: TGTGCCAGCAGCTTACAAGGACAGGCCATCTACGAGCAGTACTTC
v_gene: TRBV24-1; abundance: .; d_gene: TRBD2; j_gene: TRBJ2-5; CDR3aa: CATSPVAGGPGETQYF; CDR3nt: TGTGCCACCAGTCCCGTAGCGGGAGGGCCGGGGGAGACCCAGTACTTC
v_gene: TRBV12-3/TRBV12-4; abundance: many; d_gene: .; j_gene: TRBJ1-1; CDR3aa: CATLIGSLNTEAFF; CDR3nt: TGTGCCACCCTTATCGGATCTTTGAACACTGAAGCTTTCTTT
v_gene: TRBV19; abundance: .; d_gene: TRBD1; j_gene: TRBJ2-4; CDR3aa: CASSAQGQALINIQYF; CDR3nt: TGTGCCAGTAGTGCCCAGGGACAGGCTTTGATCAACATTCAGTACTTC
v_gene: TRBV18; abundance: few; d_gene: .; j_gene: TRBJ2-2; CDR3aa: CASPPGTSNTGELFF; CDR3nt: TGTGCCAGCCCTCCCGGGACATCTAACACCGGGGAGCTGTTTTTT
v_gene: TRBV24-1; abundance: few; d_gene: TRBD2; j_gene: TRBJ2-2; CDR3aa: CATSGGLAGGANTGELFF; CDR3nt: TGTGCCACCAGTGGCGGACTAGCGGGGGGGGCGAACACCGGGGAGCTGTTTTTT
v_gene: TRBV11-1; abundance: many; d_gene: TRBD2; j_gene: TRBJ2-2; CDR3aa: CASSSLLSGLGTGELFF; CDR3nt: TGTGCCAGCAGCTCCCTCCTTAGCGGGCTGGGCACCGGGGAGCTGTTTTTT
v_gene: TRBV29-1; abundance: few; d_gene: .; j_gene: TRBJ1-1; CDR3aa: CSVSGRVGTEAFF; CDR3nt: TGCAGCGTCTCCGGGAGGGTTGGCACTGAAGCTTTCTTT
v_gene: TRBV7-8; abundance: .; d_gene: .; j_gene: TRBJ2-5; CDR3aa: CASSLVDGSLGTQYF; CDR3nt: TGTGCCAGCAGCTTAGTTGACGGGAGTTTGGGGACCCAGTACTTC
v_gene: TRBV27; abundance: many; d_gene: TRBD2; j_gene: TRBJ2-3; CDR3aa: CASRGSLAGGDTQYF; CDR3nt: TGTGCCAGCAGGGGTTCACTAGCGGGGGGGGATACGCAGTATTTT
v_gene: TRBV5-5; abundance: many; d_gene: .; j_gene: TRBJ1-5; CDR3aa: CASSPFRDSNQPQHF; CDR3nt: TGTGCCAGCAGCCCCTTCAGGGATAGCAATCAGCCCCAGCATTTT
v_gene: TRBV6-2/TRBV6-3; abundance: few; d_gene: .; j_gene: TRBJ2-1; CDR3aa: CASSFWQFNEQFF; CDR3nt: TGTGCCAGCAGTTTTTGGCAGTTCAATGAGCAGTTCTTC
v_gene: TRBV29-1; abundance: many; d_gene: .; j_gene: TRBJ2-5; CDR3aa: CSVGRWRETQYF; CDR3nt: TGCAGCGTGGGGAGGTGGCGAGAGACCCAGTACTTC
v_gene: TRBV7-9; abundance: few; d_gene: .; j_gene: TRBJ2-5; CDR3aa: CASSSIGGTQYF; CDR3nt: TGTGCCAGCAGCTCGATTGGGGGGACCCAGTACTTC
v_gene: TRBV3-1; abundance: few; d_gene: TRBD2; j_gene: TRBJ2-7; CDR3aa: CASSQEGVLAGEDEQYF; CDR3nt: TGTGCCAGCAGCCAAGAAGGGGTACTAGCGGGAGAGGACGAGCAGTACTTC
v_gene: TRBV29-1; abundance: many; d_gene: .; j_gene: TRBJ1-2; CDR3aa: CSVASGTGRSGYTF; CDR3nt: TGCAGCGTGGCCTCCGGGACGGGGAGGAGCGGCTACACCTTC
v_gene: TRBV12-3/TRBV12-4; abundance: many; d_gene: .; j_gene: TRBJ1-1; CDR3aa: CASSAIWNTEAFF; CDR3nt: TGTGCCAGCAGTGCGATCTGGAACACTGAAGCTTTCTTT
v_gene: TRBV2; abundance: many; d_gene: .; j_gene: TRBJ2-1; CDR3aa: CASSEYVSWSDEQFF; CDR3nt: TGTGCCAGCAGTGAATACGTGTCCTGGAGTGATGAGCAGTTCTTC
v_gene: TRBV12-3/TRBV12-4; abundance: many; d_gene: TRBD1; j_gene: TRBJ2-3; CDR3aa: CAISQGGSDTQYF; CDR3nt: TGTGCCATCTCACAAGGGGGCTCAGATACGCAGTATTTT
v_gene: TRBV20-1; abundance: few; d_gene: .; j_gene: TRBJ1-4; CDR3aa: CSAKQATNEKLFF; CDR3nt: TGCAGTGCCAAGCAAGCAACTAATGAAAAACTGTTTTTT
v_gene: TRBV2; abundance: many; d_gene: TRBD1; j_gene: TRBJ2-5; CDR3aa: CASSTDRGGLETQYF; CDR3nt: TGTGCCAGCAGTACGGACAGGGGGGGCCTAGAGACCCAGTACTTC
v_gene: TRBV4-1; abundance: .; d_gene: TRBD2; j_gene: TRBJ2-7; CDR3aa: CASSQAGLAGGSSYEQYF; CDR3nt: TGCGCCAGCAGCCAAGCGGGACTAGCGGGGGGGAGCTCCTACGAGCAGTACTTC
v_gene: TRBV28; abundance: many; d_gene: TRBD1; j_gene: TRBJ1-2; CDR3aa: CASSPDRVGGYTF; CDR3nt: TGTGCCAGCAGCCCGGACAGGGTGGGAGGCTACACCTTC
v_gene: TRBV19; abundance: .; d_gene: TRBD2; j_gene: TRBJ2-4; CDR3aa: CASRFLGRENIQYF; CDR3nt: TGTGCCAGTAGATTCCTCGGGAGGGAAAACATTCAGTACTTC
v_gene: TRBV28; abundance: many; d_gene: .; j_gene: TRBJ1-2; CDR3aa: CASSLFGDITLYGYTF; CDR3nt: TGTGCCAGCAGTTTATTTGGCGACATAACACTCTATGGCTACACCTTC
v_gene: TRBV2; abundance: many; d_gene: TRBD1; j_gene: TRBJ1-5; CDR3aa: CASRGDRQSNQPQHF; CDR3nt: TGTGCCAGCAGGGGGGACAGGCAGAGCAATCAGCCCCAGCATTTT
v_gene: TRBV6-5; abundance: many; d_gene: TRBD1; j_gene: TRBJ1-5; CDR3aa: CASSWTGGMISRTWDQPQHF; CDR3nt: TGTGCCAGCAGTTGGACAGGGGGGATGATAAGTAGAACATGGGATCAGCCCCAGCATTTT
v_gene: TRBV6-1; abundance: few; d_gene: TRBD1; j_gene: TRBJ1-2; CDR3aa: CASSGLDRGYGYTF; CDR3nt: TGTGCCAGCAGTGGATTAGACAGGGGCTATGGCTACACCTTC
v_gene: TRBV24-1; abundance: many; d_gene: TRBD1; j_gene: TRBJ2-7; CDR3aa: CATSDSQGVVYEQYF; CDR3nt: TGTGCCACCAGTGACTCACAGGGGGTTGTCTACGAGCAGTACTTC
v_gene: TRBV11-2; abundance: many; d_gene: .; j_gene: TRBJ1-5; CDR3aa: CASSLVGGDQPQHF; CDR3nt: TGTGCCAGCAGCTTAGTTGGGGGGGATCAGCCCCAGCATTTT
v_gene: TRBV11-2; abundance: many; d_gene: .; j_gene: TRBJ2-1; CDR3aa: CASSSLSGSSYNEQFF; CDR3nt: TGTGCCAGCAGCTCATTAAGTGGTAGCTCCTACAATGAGCAGTTCTTC
v_gene: TRBV27; abundance: .; d_gene: .; j_gene: TRBJ2-6; CDR3aa: CASSLLDTPSGANVLTF; CDR3nt: TGTGCCAGCAGTTTGTTGGACACCCCCTCTGGGGCCAACGTCCTGACTTTC
v_gene: TRBV29-1; abundance: many; d_gene: .; j_gene: TRBJ1-1; CDR3aa: CSVVRRTPNTEAFF; CDR3nt: TGCAGCGTTGTTCGGAGGACCCCGAACACTGAAGCTTTCTTT
v_gene: TRBV7-2; abundance: few; d_gene: TRBD2; j_gene: TRBJ2-1; CDR3aa: CASSFYRTGLAGGRRNEQFF; CDR3nt: TGTGCCAGCAGCTTTTATCGGACGGGACTAGCGGGAGGGCGTCGCAATGAGCAGTTCTTC
v_gene: TRBV5-1; abundance: few; d_gene: .; j_gene: TRBJ1-5; CDR3aa: CASSLAGISNQPQHF; CDR3nt: TGCGCCAGCAGCTTGGCCGGGATCAGCAATCAGCCCCAGCATTTT
v_gene: TRBV2; abundance: .; d_gene: TRBD1; j_gene: TRBJ2-5; CDR3aa: CASRAGGGETQYF; CDR3nt: TGTGCCAGCCGAGCAGGGGGCGGGGAGACCCAGTACTTC
v_gene: TRBV5-1; abundance: many; d_gene: .; j_gene: TRBJ2-3; CDR3aa: CASSLTGVDTQYF; CDR3nt: TGCGCCAGCAGCTTGACGGGAGTCGATACGCAGTATTTT
v_gene: TRBV13; abundance: many; d_gene: .; j_gene: TRBJ2-7; CDR3aa: CASSPGDEPYEQYF; CDR3nt: TGTGCCAGTTCCCCCGGGGACGAGCCCTACGAGCAGTACTTC
v_gene: TRBV19; abundance: .; d_gene: .; j_gene: TRBJ2-3; CDR3aa: CASRRGRAEDTQYF; CDR3nt: TGTGCCAGTAGACGGGGCAGGGCCGAAGATACGCAGTATTTT
v_gene: TRBV12-3/TRBV12-4; abundance: .; d_gene: .; j_gene: TRBJ2-3; CDR3aa: CASIPGASTDTQYF; CDR3nt: TGTGCCAGCATCCCCGGGGCTAGCACAGATACGCAGTATTTT
v_gene: TRBV11-2; abundance: once; d_gene: .; j_gene: TRBJ2-3; CDR3aa: CASSSTPWDTQYF; CDR3nt: TGTGCCAGCAGCTCGACCCCTTGGGATACGCAGTATTTT
v_gene: TRBV6-2/TRBV6-3; abundance: many; d_gene: TRBD1; j_gene: TRBJ1-5; CDR3aa: CASSPPGQGSQPQHF; CDR3nt: TGTGCCAGCAGCCCCCCGGGACAGGGGAGTCAGCCCCAGCATTTT
v_gene: TRBV24-1; abundance: many; d_gene: .; j_gene: TRBJ2-5; CDR3aa: CATSGTDQETQYF; CDR3nt: TGTGCCACCAGTGGGACGGATCAAGAGACCCAGTACTTC
v_gene: TRBV7-9; abundance: .; d_gene: .; j_gene: TRBJ2-2; CDR3aa: CASSPNSGELFF; CDR3nt: TGTGCCAGCAGCCCCAATTCCGGGGAGCTGTTTTTT
v_gene: TRBV29-1; abundance: many; d_gene: .; j_gene: TRBJ1-1; CDR3aa: CSVGKGTEAFF; CDR3nt: TGCAGCGTTGGTAAGGGAACTGAAGCTTTCTTT
v_gene: TRBV29-1; abundance: many; d_gene: TRBD1; j_gene: TRBJ2-1; CDR3aa: CSVEPGDRGDEQFF; CDR3nt: TGCAGCGTGGAACCGGGGGACAGGGGGGATGAGCAGTTCTTC
v_gene: TRBV7-2; abundance: .; d_gene: TRBD2; j_gene: TRBJ2-7; CDR3aa: CASSPPLLAGGPNEQYF; CDR3nt: TGTGCCAGCTCACCACCGCTGCTAGCGGGAGGGCCCAACGAGCAGTACTTC